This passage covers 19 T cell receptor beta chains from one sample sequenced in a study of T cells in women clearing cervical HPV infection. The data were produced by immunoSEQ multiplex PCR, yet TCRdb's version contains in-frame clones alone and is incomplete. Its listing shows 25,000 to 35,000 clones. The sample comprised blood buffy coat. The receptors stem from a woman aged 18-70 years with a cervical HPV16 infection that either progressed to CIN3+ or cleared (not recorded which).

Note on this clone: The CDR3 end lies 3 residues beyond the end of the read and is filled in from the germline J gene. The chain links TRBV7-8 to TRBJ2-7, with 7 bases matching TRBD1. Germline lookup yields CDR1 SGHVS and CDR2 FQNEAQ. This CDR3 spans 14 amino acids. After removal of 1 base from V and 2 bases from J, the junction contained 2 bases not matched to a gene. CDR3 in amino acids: CASSLGTGPYEQYF. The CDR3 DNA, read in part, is TGTGCCAGCAGCTTAGGGACAGGCCCCTACGAG.

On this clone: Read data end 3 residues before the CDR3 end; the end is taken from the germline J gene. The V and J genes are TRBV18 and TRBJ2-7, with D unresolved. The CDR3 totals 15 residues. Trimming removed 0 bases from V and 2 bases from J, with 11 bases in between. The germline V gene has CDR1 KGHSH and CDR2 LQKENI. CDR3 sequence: CASSPPNTVTYEQYF. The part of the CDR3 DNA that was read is TGTGCCAGCTCACCACCGAATACGGTGACCTACGAG.

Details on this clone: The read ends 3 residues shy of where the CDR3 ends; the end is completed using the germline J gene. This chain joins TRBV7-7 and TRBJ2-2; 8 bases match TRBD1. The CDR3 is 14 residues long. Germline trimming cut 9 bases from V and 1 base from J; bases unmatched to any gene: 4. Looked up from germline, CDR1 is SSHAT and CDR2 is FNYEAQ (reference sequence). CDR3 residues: CASGQGWNTGELFF. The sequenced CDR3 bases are TGTGCCAGTGGACAGGGTTGGAACACCGGGGAG.

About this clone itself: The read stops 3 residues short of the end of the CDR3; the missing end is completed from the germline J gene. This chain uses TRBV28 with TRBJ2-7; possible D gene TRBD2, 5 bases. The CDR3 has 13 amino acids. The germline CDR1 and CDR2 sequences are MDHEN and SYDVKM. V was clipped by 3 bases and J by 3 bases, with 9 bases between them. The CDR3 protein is CASSFYRGYEQYF. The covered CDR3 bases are TGTGCCAGCAGTTTTTACCGGGGCTACGAG.

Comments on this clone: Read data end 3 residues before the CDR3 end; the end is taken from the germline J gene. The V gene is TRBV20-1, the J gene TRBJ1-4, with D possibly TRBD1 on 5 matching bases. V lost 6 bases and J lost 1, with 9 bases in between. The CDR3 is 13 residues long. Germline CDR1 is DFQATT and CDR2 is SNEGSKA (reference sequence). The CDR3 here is CSASGGTNEKLFF. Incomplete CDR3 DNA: TGCAGTGCCTCGGGGGGAACTAATGAAAAA.

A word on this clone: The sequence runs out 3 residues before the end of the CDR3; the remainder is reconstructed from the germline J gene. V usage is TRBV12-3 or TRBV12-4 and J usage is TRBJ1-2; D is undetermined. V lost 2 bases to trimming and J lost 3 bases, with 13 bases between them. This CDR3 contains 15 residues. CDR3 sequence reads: CASSLSRRAHYGYTF. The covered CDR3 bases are TGTGCCAGCAGTTTATCGAGGCGGGCCCACTATGGC.

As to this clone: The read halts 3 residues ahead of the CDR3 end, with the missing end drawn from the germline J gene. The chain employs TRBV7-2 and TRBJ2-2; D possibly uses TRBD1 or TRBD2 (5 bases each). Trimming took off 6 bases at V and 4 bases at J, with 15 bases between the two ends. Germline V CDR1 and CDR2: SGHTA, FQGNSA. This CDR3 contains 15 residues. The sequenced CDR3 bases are TGTGCCAGCAGACAAGAGGGGTACTCCACCGGGGAG. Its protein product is CASRQEGYSTGE. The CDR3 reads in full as CASRQEGYSTGELFF.

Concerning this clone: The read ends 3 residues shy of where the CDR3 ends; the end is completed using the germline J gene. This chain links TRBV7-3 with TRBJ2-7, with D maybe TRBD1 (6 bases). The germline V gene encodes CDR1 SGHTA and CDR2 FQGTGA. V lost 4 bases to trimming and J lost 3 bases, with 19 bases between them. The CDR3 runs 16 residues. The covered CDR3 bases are TGTGCCAGCAGCTCCGGACCCAGGGGAACAAACTACGAG. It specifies CASSSGPRGTNYE. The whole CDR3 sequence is CASSSGPRGTNYEQYF.

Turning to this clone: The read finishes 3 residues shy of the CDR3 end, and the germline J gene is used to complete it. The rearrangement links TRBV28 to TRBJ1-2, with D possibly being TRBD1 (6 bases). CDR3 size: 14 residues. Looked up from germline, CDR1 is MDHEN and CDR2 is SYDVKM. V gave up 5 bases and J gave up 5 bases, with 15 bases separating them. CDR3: CASSPPDSHYGYTF. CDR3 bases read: TGTGCCAGCAGTCCGCCGGACAGTCATTATGGC.

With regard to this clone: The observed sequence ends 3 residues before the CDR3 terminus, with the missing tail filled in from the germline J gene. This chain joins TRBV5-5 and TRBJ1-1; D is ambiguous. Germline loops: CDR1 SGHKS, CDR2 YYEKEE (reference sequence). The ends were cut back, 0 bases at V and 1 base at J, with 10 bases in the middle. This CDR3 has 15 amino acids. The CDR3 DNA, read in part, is TGTGCCAGCAGCTTGGGGCGGACTGCGAACACTGAA. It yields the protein CASSLGRTANTE. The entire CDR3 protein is CASSLGRTANTEAFF. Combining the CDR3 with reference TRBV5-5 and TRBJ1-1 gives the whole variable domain DAGVTQSPTHLIKTRGQQVTLRCSPISGHKSVSWYQQVLGQGPQFIFQYYEKEERGRGNFPDRFSARQFPNYSSELNVNALLLGDSALYLCASSLGRTANTEAFFGQGTRLTVV.

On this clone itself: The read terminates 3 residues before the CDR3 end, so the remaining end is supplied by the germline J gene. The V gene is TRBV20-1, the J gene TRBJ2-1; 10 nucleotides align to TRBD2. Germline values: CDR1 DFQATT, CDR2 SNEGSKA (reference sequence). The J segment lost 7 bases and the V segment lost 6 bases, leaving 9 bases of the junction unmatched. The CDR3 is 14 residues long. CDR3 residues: CSALSGGKENEQFF. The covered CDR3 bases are TGCAGTGCCCTTAGCGGGGGGAAAGAGAATGAG.

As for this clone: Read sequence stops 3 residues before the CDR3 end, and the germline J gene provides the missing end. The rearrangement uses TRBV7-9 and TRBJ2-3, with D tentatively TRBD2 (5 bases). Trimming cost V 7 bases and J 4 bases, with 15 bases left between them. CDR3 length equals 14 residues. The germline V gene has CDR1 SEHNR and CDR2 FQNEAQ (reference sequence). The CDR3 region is CASNLSGLADTQYF. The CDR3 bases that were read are TGTGCCAGCAACCTCAGCGGTCTCGCAGATACG.

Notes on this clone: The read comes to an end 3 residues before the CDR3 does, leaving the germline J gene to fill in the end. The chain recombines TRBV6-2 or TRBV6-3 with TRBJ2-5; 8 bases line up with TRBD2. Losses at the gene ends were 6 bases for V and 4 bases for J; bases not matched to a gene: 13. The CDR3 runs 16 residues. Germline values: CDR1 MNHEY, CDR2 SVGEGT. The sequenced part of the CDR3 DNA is TGTGCCAGCAGCCGCCGGGAGGGGCTCATAAGAGAGACC. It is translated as CASSRREGLIRET. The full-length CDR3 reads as CASSRREGLIRETQYF.

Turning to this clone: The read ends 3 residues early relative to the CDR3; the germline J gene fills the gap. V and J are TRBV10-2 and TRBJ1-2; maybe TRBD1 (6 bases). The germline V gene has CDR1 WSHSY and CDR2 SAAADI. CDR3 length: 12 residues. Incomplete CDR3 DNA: TGCGCCAGCAGTGAGGCCAGGGGCGGC. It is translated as CASSEARGG. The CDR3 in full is CASSEARGGYTF.

The CDR3 loop is CASSHPRGVDGYTF. The covered CDR3 bases are TGCGCCAGCAGCCATCCCAGGGGCGTCGATGGC. The rearrangement joins TRBV4-1 to TRBJ1-2, with TRBD1 as a possible D gene (6 bases). The sequence runs out 3 residues before the end of the CDR3; the remainder is reconstructed from the germline J gene. The germline V gene has CDR1 MGHRA and CDR2 YSYEKL. The CDR3 covers 14 residues. V gave up 3 bases and J gave up 6 bases, with 14 bases separating them.

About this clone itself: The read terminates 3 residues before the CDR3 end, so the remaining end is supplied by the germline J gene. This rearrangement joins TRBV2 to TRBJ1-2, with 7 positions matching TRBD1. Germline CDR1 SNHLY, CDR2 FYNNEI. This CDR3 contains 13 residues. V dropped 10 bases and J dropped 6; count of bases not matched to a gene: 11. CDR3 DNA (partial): TGTGCCACCAGAGGACAGGCATCTGATGGC. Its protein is CATRGQASDG. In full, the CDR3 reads CATRGQASDGYTF. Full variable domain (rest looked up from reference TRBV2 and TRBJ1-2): EPEVTQTPSHQVTQMGQEVILRCVPISNHLYFYWYRQILGQKVEFLVSFYNNEISEKSEIFDDQFSVERPDGSNFTLKIRSTKLEDSAMYFCATRGQASDGYTFGSGTRLTVV.

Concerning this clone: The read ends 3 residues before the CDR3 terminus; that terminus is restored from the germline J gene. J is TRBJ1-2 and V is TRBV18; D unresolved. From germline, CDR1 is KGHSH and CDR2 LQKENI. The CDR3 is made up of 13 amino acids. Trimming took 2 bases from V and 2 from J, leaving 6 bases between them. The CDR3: CASSPEQNYGYTF. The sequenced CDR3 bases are TGTGCCAGCTCACCAGAACAAAACTATGGC.

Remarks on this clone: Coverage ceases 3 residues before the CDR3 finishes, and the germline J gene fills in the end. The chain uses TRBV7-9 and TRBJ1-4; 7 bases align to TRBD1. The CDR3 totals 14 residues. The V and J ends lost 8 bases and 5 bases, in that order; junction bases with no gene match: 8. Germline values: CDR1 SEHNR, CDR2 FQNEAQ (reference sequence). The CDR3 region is CASGQARGNEKLFF. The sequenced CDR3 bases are TGTGCCAGCGGACAGGCTAGGGGGAATGAAAAA. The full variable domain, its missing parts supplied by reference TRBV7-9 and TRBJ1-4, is DTGVSQNPRHKITKRGQNVTFRCDPISEHNRLYWYRQTLGQGPEFLTYFQNEAQLEKSRLLSDRFSAERPKGSFSTLEIQRTEQGDSAMYLCASGQARGNEKLFFGSGTQLSVL.

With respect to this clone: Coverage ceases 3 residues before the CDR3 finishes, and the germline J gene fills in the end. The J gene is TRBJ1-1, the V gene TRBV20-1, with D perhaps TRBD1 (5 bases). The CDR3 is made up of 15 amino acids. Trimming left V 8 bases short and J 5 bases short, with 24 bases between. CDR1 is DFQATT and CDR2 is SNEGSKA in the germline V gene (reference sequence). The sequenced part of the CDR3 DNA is TGCAGTCTTTCAGCGAGGCGGACACTCGTTACTGAA. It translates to CSLSARRTLVTE. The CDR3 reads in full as CSLSARRTLVTEAFF.